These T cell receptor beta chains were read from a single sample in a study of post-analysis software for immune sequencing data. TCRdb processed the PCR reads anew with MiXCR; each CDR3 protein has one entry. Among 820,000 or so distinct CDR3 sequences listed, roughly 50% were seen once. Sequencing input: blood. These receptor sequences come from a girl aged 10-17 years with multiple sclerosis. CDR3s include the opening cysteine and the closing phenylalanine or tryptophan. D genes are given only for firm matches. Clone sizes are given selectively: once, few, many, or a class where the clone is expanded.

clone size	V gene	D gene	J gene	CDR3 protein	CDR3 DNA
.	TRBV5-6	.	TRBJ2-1	CASSFLARDTYNEQFF	TGTGCCAGCAGCTTCCTGGCCAGGGATACCTACAATGAGCAGTTCTTC
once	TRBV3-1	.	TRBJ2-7	CASSQPLGVSYEQYF	TGTGCCAGCAGCCAGCCCCTTGGGGTCTCCTACGAGCAGTACTTC
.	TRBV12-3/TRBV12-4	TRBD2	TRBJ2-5	CASSEASGGAGETQYF	TGTGCCAGCAGCGAGGCTAGCGGGGGGGCAGGAGAGACCCAGTACTTC
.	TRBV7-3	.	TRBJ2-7	CASSTAPGQEQYF	TGTGCCAGCAGCACGGCACCGGGCCAAGAGCAGTACTTC
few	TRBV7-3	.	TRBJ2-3	CASSTLGAPRDTQYF	TGTGCCAGCAGCACTCTCGGGGCGCCACGAGATACGCAGTATTTT
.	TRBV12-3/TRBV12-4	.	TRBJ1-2	CASSPRAGGYTF	TGTGCCAGCAGTCCTCGCGCGGGCGGCTACACCTTC
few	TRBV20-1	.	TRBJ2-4	CSATDRTGVNIQYF	TGCAGTGCTACCGACAGGACTGGGGTCAACATTCAGTACTTC
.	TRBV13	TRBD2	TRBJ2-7	CASRFSGSSYEQYF	TGTGCCAGCAGATTTAGCGGGAGCTCCTACGAGCAGTACTTC
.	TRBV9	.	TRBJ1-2	CASSAGTPVFGYTF	TGTGCCAGCAGCGCCGGGACGCCGGTTTTCGGCTACACCTTC
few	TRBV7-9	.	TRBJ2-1	CASSFISGTVYNEQFF	TGTGCCAGCAGCTTTATAAGCGGAACCGTCTACAATGAGCAGTTCTTC
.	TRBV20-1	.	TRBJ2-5	CSARGRGDPQETQYF	TGCAGTGCTAGAGGCAGGGGTGACCCTCAAGAGACCCAGTACTTC